The rows below give T cell receptor beta chains drawn from one sample of a study of CD8+CD57+ T cells in acquired aplastic anemia. TCRdb redid the calling of the reads with MiXCR, one entry per CDR3 protein. The sample consists of 250,000 to 300,000 distinct CDR3 sequences, 56% of them appearing once. Sequencing input: sorted CD4+, CD8+, or CD8+CD57+ T cells (not recorded which) from PBMCs. The source is a human donor with aplastic anemia. The CDR3 runs from the conserved cysteine through the conserved F or W. The D gene is left open where the match is weak. A row's size may be missing; if present it is once, few, many or a size class.

J gene	clone size	D gene	V gene	CDR3 DNA	CDR3 protein
TRBJ2-2	once	-	TRBV7-4	TGTGCCAGCAGCTCCTCGTTGGGAGACGGGGAGCTGTTTTTT	CASSSSLGDGELFF
TRBJ2-3	many	-	TRBV7-6	TGTGCCAGCAGCTCGACTAGGTCCCCCACAGATACGCAGTATTTT	CASSSTRSPTDTQYF
TRBJ1-1	many	-	TRBV5-8	TGTGCCAGCAGCTTGGAACAGGGGAACACTGAAGCTTTCTTT	CASSLEQGNTEAFF
TRBJ2-3	many	-	TRBV7-3	TGTGCCAGCAGCTCCCTCGGGAGCACAGATACGCAGTATTTT	CASSSLGSTDTQYF
TRBJ1-3	-	-	TRBV7-8	TGTGCCAGCAGCGAGGACAGTGGGGGTGGAAACACCATATATTTT	CASSEDSGGGNTIYF
TRBJ1-4	many	-	TRBV5-8	TGTGCCAGCAGCTTGTCACAGGCGGAAGAACTGTTTTTT	CASSLSQAEELFF
TRBJ1-5	many	-	TRBV7-9	TGTGCCAGCAGTCCACAGGGAGGTCGCAATCAGCCCCAGCATTTT	CASSPQGGRNQPQHF
TRBJ2-5	many	-	TRBV3-1	TGTGCCAGCAGCCAAACAGATGCGGAGACCCAGTACTTC	CASSQTDAETQYF
TRBJ2-5	few	-	TRBV20-1	TGCAGTGCACCCCAAATCGGGGTTCAAGAGACCCAGTACTTC	CSAPQIGVQETQYF
TRBJ2-5	many	TRBD1	TRBV6-1	TGTGCCAGCAGTTGGCTCGCGACAGGGAAAGAGACCCAGTACTTC	CASSWLATGKETQYF
TRBJ1-1	few	-	TRBV11-3	TGCGCCAGCAGGGGACCGGGGGGCACTGAAGCTTTCTTT	CASRGPGGTEAFF
TRBJ1-3	-	TRBD1	TRBV25-1	TGTGCCAGCAGTGACAGAGACAGGGGTGGAAACACCATATATTTT	CASSDRDRGGNTIYF
TRBJ1-3	-	TRBD1	TRBV7-2	TGTGCCAGCAGCTTAGCGGGACAGGGCACTGGAAACACCATATATTTT	CASSLAGQGTGNTIYF
TRBJ2-6	-	-	TRBV9	TGTGCCAGCAGCACATCGACACGGAACTCTGGGGCCAACGTCCTGACTTTC	CASSTSTRNSGANVLTF
TRBJ1-1	-	-	TRBV10-3	TGTGCCACTGGACAGCTTATGAACACTGAAGCTTTCTTT	CATGQLMNTEAFF
TRBJ2-3	many	-	TRBV3-1	TGTGCCAGCAGCCAAGACCTTGAAGAGCAGTATTTT	CASSQDLEEQYF
TRBJ2-3	-	TRBD2	TRBV10-3	TGTGCCATCAGTGAGTCTCCTATTGCGGGAGGGAGCACAGATACGCAGTATTTT	CAISESPIAGGSTDTQYF
TRBJ2-5	-	-	TRBV19	TGTGCCAGTAGTACGGGACTCACGTACCAAGAGACCCAGTACTTC	CASSTGLTYQETQYF
TRBJ2-5	-	TRBD1	TRBV24-1	TGTGCCACCAGTGGTCCAGGGGGCACGTACCAAGAGACCCAGTACTTC	CATSGPGGTYQETQYF
TRBJ2-3	-	TRBD2	TRBV9	TGTGCCAGCCGAGCGGGAGCAACAGATACGCAGTATTTT	CASRAGATDTQYF
TRBJ2-7	-	TRBD1	TRBV7-8	TGTGCCAGCAGCCTCGACAGGGGGCAGTACGAGCAGTACTTC	CASSLDRGQYEQYF
TRBJ2-7	few	TRBD2	TRBV10-3	TGTGCCATCAGTGAAGTAGCGGGGAGTTCCTACGAGCAGTACTTC	CAISEVAGSSYEQYF
TRBJ2-7	-	TRBD1	TRBV29-1	TGCAGCGTTGTGACAGGGGGGTACGAGCAGTACTTC	CSVVTGGYEQYF
TRBJ2-1	-	-	TRBV10-1	TGCGCCAGCAGTGAGTCGGACCCTAGCTGGGGTGGTGAGCAGTTCTTC	CASSESDPSWGGEQFF
TRBJ2-1	-	TRBD2	TRBV7-9	TGTGCCAGCAAACCTAGCGGGGGGTTGAACAATGAGCAGTTCTTC	CASKPSGGLNNEQFF
TRBJ1-2	many	-	TRBV6-2/TRBV6-3	TGTGCCAGCAGTTACTCGGGGGGGGCGCTCGAAGATGGCTACACCTTC	CASSYSGGALEDGYTF
TRBJ2-3	few	-	TRBV29-1	TGCAGCGTTGATTTAGGGGACACAGATACGCAGTATTTT	CSVDLGDTDTQYF
TRBJ2-7	few	TRBD1	TRBV29-1	TGCAGCGCCCTGGGACAGGGTGGCGACGAGCAGTACTTC	CSALGQGGDEQYF
TRBJ2-6	-	TRBD1	TRBV10-3	TGTGCCATCAGTGAGTCGGGACAGGTAGTCTCTGGGGCCAACGTCCTGACTTTC	CAISESGQVVSGANVLTF
TRBJ2-3	few	TRBD2	TRBV10-3	TGTGCCATCAGTGCGGGACTAGCGGGAGGCACAGATACGCAGTATTTT	CAISAGLAGGTDTQYF
TRBJ2-2	few	-	TRBV6-5	TGTGCCATCACCGTGCCCGCCGGGGAGCTGTTTTTT	CAITVPAGELFF
TRBJ1-2	-	-	TRBV2	TGTGCCAGCAGTGCAGACATAAACTATGGCTACACCTTC	CASSADINYGYTF